What follows describes a single T cell receptor beta chain. This table comes from immunoSEQ multiplex PCR, and its TCRdb copy is limited to in-frame clones, with some not included. The table includes 77,000 or so clones, 80% to 90% detected once. The entry originates in a study of OX40 agonist ivuxolimab in advanced cancers. Germline-derived CDR1 and CDR2 are MNHEY and SMNVEV (reference sequence). This CDR3 is 18 amino acids long. Trimming took off 6 bases at V and 4 bases at J, with 24 bases between the two ends. Patients with a history of autoimmune disease or on systemic immunosuppression were excluded.

The chain couples TRBV27 to TRBJ1-4, with a weak D call TRBD1 (6 bases). The sequence was obtained from an adult with an advanced solid tumor such as melanoma, head and neck, liver or kidney cancer. The source material was CD4+ or CD8+ T cells sorted from blood, sampled in a trial of the OX40 agonist ivuxolimab. The CDR3 spells CASSFGRRGALGNEKLFF. The CDR3 bases are TGTGCCAGCAGCTTTGGGCGTAGGGGGGCGCTTGGTAATGAAAAACTGTTTTTT. The complete variable domain, with remaining parts taken from reference TRBV27 and TRBJ1-4, reads EAQVTQNPRYLITVTGKKLTVTCSQNMNHEYMSWYRQDPGLGLRQIYYSMNVEVTDKGDVPEGYKVSRKEKRNFPLILESPSPNQTSLYFCASSFGRRGALGNEKLFFGSGTQLSVL.